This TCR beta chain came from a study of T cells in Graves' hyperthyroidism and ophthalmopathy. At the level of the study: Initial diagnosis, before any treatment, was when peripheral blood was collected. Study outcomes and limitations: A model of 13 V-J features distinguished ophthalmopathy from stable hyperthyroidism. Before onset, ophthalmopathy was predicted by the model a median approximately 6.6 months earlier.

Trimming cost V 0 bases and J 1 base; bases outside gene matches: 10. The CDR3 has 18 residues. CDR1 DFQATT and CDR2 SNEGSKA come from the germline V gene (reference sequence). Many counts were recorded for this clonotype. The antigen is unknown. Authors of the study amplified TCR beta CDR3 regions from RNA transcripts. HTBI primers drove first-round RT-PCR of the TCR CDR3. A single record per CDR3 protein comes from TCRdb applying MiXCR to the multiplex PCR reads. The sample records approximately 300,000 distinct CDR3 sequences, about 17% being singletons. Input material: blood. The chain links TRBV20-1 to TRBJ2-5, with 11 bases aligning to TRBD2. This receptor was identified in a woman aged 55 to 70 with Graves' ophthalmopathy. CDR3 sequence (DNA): TGCAGTGCTAGAGAGAAGCGGCTAGCGGGGGGACCCCAAGAGACCCAGTACTTC. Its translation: CSAREKRLAGGPQETQYF.